The rows below give T cell receptor beta chains drawn from one sample of a study of blood T cell repertoires in COVID-19. Repertoires were generated with immunoSEQ multiplex PCR, while TCRdb's copy carries only in-frame clones and drops some. The data show over 100,000 clones, 80% to 90% seen once. Sequenced: peripheral blood. These receptors were collected from a man aged 50 to 60 with active COVID-19. CDR3s include the opening cysteine and the closing phenylalanine or tryptophan. A D gene is named only where the DNA matches it firmly. Size values are once, few and many counts, or a class for expanded clones, and some rows have none.

TGTGCCAGCAGTTTAGGGGAGAACACTGAAGCTTTCTTT CASSLGENTEAFF TRBJ1-1 . . TRBV6-5
TGTGCCTGGAGTGTAGGGGACAGCTACACAGATACGCAGTATTTT CAWSVGDSYTDTQYF TRBJ2-3 TRBD1 once TRBV30
TGTGCCAGCAGCCGACTAGCGGGGGGCACCGGGGAGCTGTTTTTT CASSRLAGGTGELFF TRBJ2-2 TRBD2 . TRBV4-2
TGTGCCAGCAAAAGGTCGGGTGAAACTGAAGCTTTCTTT CASKRSGETEAFF TRBJ1-1 . few TRBV6-5
TGTGCCAGCAGCTTACAGACAGGGGACTATGGCTACACCTTC CASSLQTGDYGYTF TRBJ1-2 TRBD1 . TRBV9
TGCGCCAGCAGCTCCGGACTAGCGGGACTGAACACCGGGGAGCTGTTTTTT CASSSGLAGLNTGELFF TRBJ2-2 TRBD2 . TRBV5-1
TGTGCCAGCAGTTTAGGGCCGCGAGGGCTCTACGAGCAGTACTTC CASSLGPRGLYEQYF TRBJ2-7 . . TRBV6-2/TRBV6-3
TGTGCCAGCAGCTTAGCCGGCGGCACCGGGGAGCTGTTTTTT CASSLAGGTGELFF TRBJ2-2 . . TRBV11-2
TGTGCCAGCAGCCCAAACAGGGCCGGAAACACCATATATTTT CASSPNRAGNTIYF TRBJ1-3 . . TRBV7-2
TGTGCCAGCTCACCCTCAGGGAATGAAAAACTGTTTTTT CASSPSGNEKLFF TRBJ1-4 . . TRBV18
TGCAGTGCTAGTAGGGCAGGGCGCGTCAATCAGCCCCAGCATTTT CSASRAGRVNQPQHF TRBJ1-5 . . TRBV20-1
TGTGCCAGCTCACCAACTCTGAACACCGGGGAGCTGTTTTTT CASSPTLNTGELFF TRBJ2-2 . . TRBV18
TGTGCCATTAGGGGACAGGGTGGGACCGGGGAGCTGTTTTTT CAIRGQGGTGELFF TRBJ2-2 TRBD1 once TRBV10-3
TGTGCCAGCAGCTCGGACAGGGTACTCTATGGCTACACCTTC CASSSDRVLYGYTF TRBJ1-2 TRBD1 . TRBV5-6
TGTGCCAGCTCGCCCAAGGGGACAGATACGCAGTATTTT CASSPKGTDTQYF TRBJ2-3 . . TRBV18
TGTGCCAGCAGCCGAGGGTGGGAGTACTACAATGAGCAGTTCTTC CASSRGWEYYNEQFF TRBJ2-1 . . TRBV5-6
TGTGCCAGCAGCCGGGCGAACACTGAAGCTTTCTTT CASSRANTEAFF TRBJ1-1 . . TRBV3-1/TRBV3-2
TGTGCCAGCAGCCAAGTAGGGGCGGGGGCAGATACGCAGTATTTT CASSQVGAGADTQYF TRBJ2-3 TRBD2 . TRBV4-2
TGCGCCAGCAGCCAAGGGGTTAGCGGACAAAATGAGCAGTTCTTC CASSQGVSGQNEQFF TRBJ2-1 . . TRBV4-1
TGCGCCAGCAGTCAATCGACCCCGGGGTTGAGCAATCAGCCCCAGCATTTT CASSQSTPGLSNQPQHF TRBJ1-5 . once TRBV23-1
TGTGCCATCAGTGAGTCTCTGGGGGCCACTGAAGCTTTCTTT CAISESLGATEAFF TRBJ1-1 . . TRBV10-3
TGTGCCAGCAGCTCCGGAATTAGCGCTGGGGCCAACGTCCTGACTTTC CASSSGISAGANVLTF TRBJ2-6 . . TRBV7-9